This T cell receptor (beta chain) appears in the sequencing data of a study of T cell changes during pregnancy in multiple sclerosis. Sequenced by immunoSEQ multiplex PCR; TCRdb stores in-frame clones only, minus some. The profile shows several thousand clones, roughly nine tenths of them singletons. V lost 4 bases, J lost 2 bases, and 6 bases stayed unmatched. CDR1 and CDR2 (germline): SGHDT, YYEEEE. CDR3 length equals 15 residues. This TCR was recovered from a female donor in good health, enrolled as a control in a pregnancy study. The chain couples TRBV5-6 to TRBJ2-7; 10 nucleotides match TRBD2. Sequences were derived from CD8+ T cells from peripheral blood mononuclear cells, sampled in the first trimester of pregnancy. The CDR3 DNA follows: TGTGCCAGCAGCGGTGGACTAGCGGCAACCTACGAGCAGTACTTC. Protein sequence: CASSGGLAATYEQYF.